Listed here are 26 T cell receptor beta chains from one sample, sequenced in a study of blood T cells in healthy people across ages. Then a second PCR, running roughly 7 to 11 cycles, was carried out with a sample-barcoded 5' primer and a J-beta primer mix. TCRdb itself ran the 5' RACE reads through MiXCR, one entry per CDR3 protein. The profile shows 800,000 to 1,300,000 distinct CDR3 sequences, 25% of them singletons. These same records also appear under a second study, on T cells of mothers and their children.

Source material: blood. The receptors were gathered from a girl aged 2-10 years in good health.

The chain links TRBV3-1 to TRBJ2-7, with TRBD1 as a possible D gene (5 bases). The germline V and J ends were trimmed by 1 base and 2 bases, with 9 bases remaining between them. Germline CDR1 LGHDT, CDR2 YNNKEL (reference sequence). The CDR3 has 14 residues. The CDR3 protein is CASSQVAGTYEQYF. CDR3 coding DNA: TGTGCCAGCAGCCAAGTTGCAGGGACCTACGAGCAGTACTTC.

The chain joins TRBV24-1 to TRBJ2-2; D gene unclear. Trimming left V 4 bases short and J 5 bases short, with 4 bases between. The CDR3 length is 12 residues. Per the germline V gene, CDR1 is KGHDR and CDR2 is SFDVKD. CDR3 loop: CATSDFTGELFF. The DNA of the CDR3 is TGTGCCACCAGTGACTTTACCGGGGAGCTGTTTTTT.

There are a few counts of this clonotype. The chain is built from TRBV18 and TRBJ2-5; D ambiguous. The CDR3 is 15 residues long. Germline CDR1 reads KGHSH; CDR2 reads LQKENI. V lost 1 base, J lost 5 bases, and 14 bases lay in between. The CDR3 is CASSPLPAGVETQYF. In nucleotides, the CDR3 is TGTGCCAGCTCACCACTCCCAGCAGGAGTTGAGACCCAGTACTTC.

The sample holds a few counts of this clonotype. The gene calls are TRBV5-1 and TRBJ2-1; D is possibly TRBD1 or TRBD2 (6 bases each). V shed 4 bases and J shed 1 base, with 15 bases lying between them. In germline, CDR1 is SGHRS, CDR2 YFSETQ. This CDR3 has 16 amino acids. CDR3 DNA: TGCGCCAGCAGCCTACTAGGGGGGTATTCCTACAATGAGCAGTTCTTC. Translation: CASSLLGGYSYNEQFF.

The genes are TRBV3-1 and TRBJ2-1; 8 bases fit TRBD2. Near its end, the DNA agrees better with TRBJ2-5, so the J call may be wrong. CDR3 size: 15 residues. CDR1 and CDR2 (germline): LGHDT, YNNKEL (reference sequence). CDR3 region: CASSQGSSGIKTQYF. In DNA, the CDR3 is TGTGCCAGCAGCCAAGGAAGTAGCGGGATCAAGACCCAGTACTTC.

This chain connects TRBV27 to TRBJ2-1, with 7 nucleotides matching TRBD2. Germline V CDR1 and CDR2: MNHEY, SMNVEV (reference sequence). CDR3 size: 14 residues. V lost 7 bases, J lost 9 bases, and 12 bases stayed unmatched. The CDR3 spells CASTTGTMGPEQFF. The DNA for the CDR3 is TGTGCCAGCACAACCGGGACTATGGGGCCTGAGCAGTTCTTC.

This clonotype has more than one count but fewer than ten. The genes are TRBV11-2 and TRBJ2-5; D is perhaps TRBD1 or TRBD2 (5 bases each). The V end was cut by 3 bases, the J end by 4 bases, with 15 bases between. The CDR3 sequence is 15 residues long. CDR1 is SGHAT, CDR2 FQNNGV, per germline. The DNA of the CDR3 is TGTGCCAGCAGCTTGCTAACCGGGACGCCAGAGACCCAGTACTTC. This translates into CASSLLTGTPETQYF.

The rearrangement uses TRBV12-3 or TRBV12-4 and TRBJ1-1; weak D call: TRBD1 (5 bases). V gave up 5 bases and J gave up 7 bases, with 14 bases separating them. CDR3 size: 13 residues. The CDR3 loop is CASSGHFLVEAFF. CDR3 coding DNA: TGTGCCAGCAGTGGACATTTCCTTGTTGAAGCTTTCTTT.

This clonotype appeared a few times. The gene calls are TRBV24-1 and TRBJ2-1, with unresolved D. The CDR3 is 14 residues long. V lost 1 base, J lost 6 bases, and 9 bases lay in between. Germline V gives CDR1 KGHDR, CDR2 SFDVKD. CDR3 amino acids: CATSDLLSGNEQFF. In nucleotides, the CDR3 is TGTGCCACCAGTGATTTATTGTCGGGCAATGAGCAGTTCTTC.

This chain joins TRBV18 and TRBJ1-5, with D perhaps matching TRBD1 (6 bases). CDR3 length: 15 amino acids. Trimming took off 3 bases at V and 7 bases at J, with 16 bases between the two ends. The germline gives CDR1 KGHSH, CDR2 LQKENI. The CDR3 DNA follows: TGTGCCAGCTCACCCTGGGCAGGGGAGGTCCAGCCCCAGCATTTT. Its translation is CASSPWAGEVQPQHF. Drawing the rest from reference TRBV18 and TRBJ1-5, the complete variable domain is NAGVMQNPRHLVRRRGQEARLRCSPMKGHSHVYWYRQLPEEGLKFMVYLQKENIIDESGMPKERFSAEFPKEGPSILRIQQVVRGDSAAYFCASSPWAGEVQPQHFGDGTRLSIL.

This clonotype has just a few counts. This rearrangement joins TRBV4-1 to TRBJ2-3; TRBD2 is a possible D gene (6 bases). This CDR3 comprises 16 residues. The ends were cut back, 0 bases at V and 2 bases at J, with 12 bases in the middle. Germline loops: CDR1 MGHRA, CDR2 YSYEKL. CDR3 in DNA: TGCGCCAGCAGCCAAGAAGCGGGCGCCTACACAGATACGCAGTATTTT. Its protein product is CASSQEAGAYTDTQYF.

J is TRBJ2-5 and V is TRBV12-3 or TRBV12-4; D is unclear. The length of the CDR3 is 14 residues. The germline V and J ends were trimmed by 2 bases and 9 bases, with 16 bases remaining between them. The CDR3 nucleotides are TGTGCCAGCAGTTTACTTTACCTTCAAGATGCCCAGTACTTC. This sequence encodes CASSLLYLQDAQYF.

The CDR3 DNA reads as TGCAGCGTTTTAGGCAGTGAGCAGTTCTTC. This gives the protein CSVLGSEQFF. The genes are TRBV29-1 and TRBJ2-1, with D hard to call. Germline assignment: CDR1 SQVTM and CDR2 ANQGSEA. The CDR3 length is 10 residues. The V end lost 5 bases, the J end lost 9 bases, and 8 bases lay between the germline ends.

This sequence joins TRBV12-3 or TRBV12-4 and TRBJ1-5; a weak D match, TRBD1 (5 bases). The CDR3 extends over 15 amino acids. V shed 5 bases and J shed 4 bases, with 15 bases lying between them. The CDR3 region is CASSQVGTANQPQHF. CDR3 DNA: TGTGCCAGCAGTCAAGTCGGGACGGCAAATCAGCCCCAGCATTTT.

The genes are TRBV5-1 and TRBJ2-1, with D possibly TRBD2 on 6 matching bases. Germline CDR1 SGHRS, CDR2 YFSETQ. Trimming stripped 4 bases from V and 6 bases from J, with 14 bases between. There are 14 residues in the CDR3. The CDR3 region has the DNA TGCGCCAGCAGCCTTCAACCCGGGGGCAATGAGCAGTTCTTC. Translation: CASSLQPGGNEQFF. The full variable domain, its missing parts supplied by reference TRBV5-1 and TRBJ2-1, is KAGVTQTPRYLIKTRGQQVTLSCSPISGHRSVSWYQQTPGQGLQFLFEYFSETQRNKGNFPGRFSGRQFSNSRSEMNVSTLELGDSALYLCASSLQPGGNEQFFGPGTRLTVL.

V usage is TRBV6-5 and J usage is TRBJ2-1, with D perhaps matching TRBD1 (6 bases). The last part of the DNA fits TRBJ2-7 better; the J call may be wrong. CDR1 is MNHEY and CDR2 is SVGAGI in the germline V gene. There are 15 residues in the CDR3. CDR3 loop: CASSYGGEGAYEQYF. The CDR3 coding sequence is TGTGCCAGCAGTTACGGGGGCGAGGGGGCCTACGAGCAGTACTTC.

The rearrangement joins TRBV20-1 to TRBJ2-7; D call uncertain. The CDR3 is 14 amino acids. V was shortened by 3 bases and J by 0 bases, with 12 bases between the two germline ends. The germline V gene encodes CDR1 DFQATT and CDR2 SNEGSKA (reference sequence). The CDR3 region is CSASMDVSSYEQYF. The CDR3 coding sequence is TGCAGTGCTAGCATGGACGTGAGCTCCTACGAGCAGTACTTC.

This clonotype was seen a few times. V usage is TRBV3-1 and J usage is TRBJ1-3; no clear D gene. V lost 1 base to trimming and J lost 6 bases, with 7 bases between them. The germline V gene has CDR1 LGHDT and CDR2 YNNKEL (reference sequence). There are 13 residues in the CDR3. CDR3 protein: CASSQVKENTIYF. In nucleotides, the CDR3 is TGTGCCAGCAGCCAAGTTAAGGAAAACACCATATATTTT.

In this sample, this clonotype turned up a few times. The gene calls are TRBV24-1 and TRBJ2-5, with D possibly TRBD2 on 5 matching bases. The J call may not be correct, given that the DNA end is closer to TRBJ2-7. Looked up from germline, CDR1 is KGHDR and CDR2 is SFDVKD. CDR3 length: 13 amino acids. CDR3 sequence: CATSDFTGSEQYF. CDR3 nucleotides: TGTGCCACCAGTGATTTCACGGGATCCGAGCAGTACTTC.

This clonotype was counted only a few times. The chain joins TRBV6-5 to TRBJ1-5; tentatively, D is TRBD1 (5 bases). The CDR3 extends over 13 amino acids. V was clipped by 5 bases and J by 3 bases, with 8 bases between them. Germline V gene data show CDR1 as MNHEY and CDR2 as SVGAGI. The CDR3 DNA follows: TGTGCCAGCAGTGACAGCTACAATCAGCCCCAGCATTTT. Amino acids: CASSDSYNQPQHF.

This clonotype has more than one count but fewer than ten. This chain connects TRBV25-1 to TRBJ2-5; D call uncertain. This CDR3 contains 12 residues. Germline assignment: CDR1 MGHDK and CDR2 SYGVNS. Between the trimmed V and J ends, which lost 5 bases and 3 bases, there was a span of 7 bases. DNA for the CDR3: TGTGCCAGCAGTCGGCAGAAAGAGACCCAGTACTTC. Translating gives CASSRQKETQYF. The full variable domain, completed using reference TRBV25-1 and TRBJ2-5, is EADIYQTPRYLVIGTGKKITLECSQTMGHDKMYWYQQDPGMELHLIHYSYGVNSTEKGDLSSESTVSRIRTEHFPLTLESARPSHTSQYLCASSRQKETQYFGPGTRLLVL.

Only a few counts were recorded for this clonotype. The chain has TRBV5-1 and TRBJ1-5; 8 nucleotides line up with TRBD1. Losses at the gene ends were 4 bases for V and 7 bases for J; bases not matched to a gene: 4. The germline V gene encodes CDR1 SGHRS and CDR2 YFSETQ. This CDR3 spans 13 amino acids. The CDR3 region has the DNA TGCGCCAGCAGCCTGACAGGGGAACAGCCCCAGCATTTT. It translates to CASSLTGEQPQHF.

The chain combines TRBV2 with TRBJ2-5; D is unresolved. Near its end, the DNA agrees better with TRBJ2-7, so the J call may be wrong. The CDR3 runs to 12 residues. Germline-derived CDR1 and CDR2 are SNHLY and FYNNEI. CDR3 sequence: CASYSSSYEQYF. CDR3 DNA sequence: TGTGCCAGCTATTCGAGCTCCTACGAGCAGTACTTC.

This sequence joins TRBV13 and TRBJ2-3, with 9 bases identical to TRBD1. The CDR3 length is 17 residues. The germline V gene has CDR1 PRHDT and CDR2 FYEKMQ (reference sequence). With 6 bases clipped from V and 2 bases from J, the junction kept 12 bases outside the gene matches. CDR3 in amino acids: CASRLDTGQGDTDTQYF. The CDR3 bases are TGTGCCAGCAGACTAGATACGGGACAGGGTGACACAGATACGCAGTATTTT. Drawing the rest from reference TRBV13 and TRBJ2-3, the complete variable domain is AAGVIQSPRHLIKEKRETATLKCYPIPRHDTVYWYQQGPGQDPQFLISFYEKMQSDKGSIPDRFSAQQFSDYHSELNMSSLELGDSALYFCASRLDTGQGDTDTQYFGPGTRLTVL.

J is TRBJ1-2 and V is TRBV7-2, with 7 bases lining up with TRBD1. The germline V gene has CDR1 SGHTA and CDR2 FQGNSA. The V and J ends lost 8 bases and 8 bases, in that order; junction bases with no gene match: 2. This CDR3 has 10 residues. CDR3 DNA: TGTGCCAGCGGACAGGAGGGCTACACCTTC. This sequence encodes CASGQEGYTF.

This clonotype was seen a handful of times. The chain recombines TRBV5-5 with TRBJ2-1; either TRBD1 or TRBD2 may fit D (6 bases each). The CDR3 loop spans 15 amino acids. In germline, CDR1 is SGHKS, CDR2 YYEKEE (reference sequence). Trimming stripped 4 bases from V and 7 bases from J, with 18 bases between. DNA of the CDR3: TGTGCCAGCAGCCCTACCGAGGGGGGATTAAATGAGCAGTTCTTC. This sequence encodes CASSPTEGGLNEQFF.